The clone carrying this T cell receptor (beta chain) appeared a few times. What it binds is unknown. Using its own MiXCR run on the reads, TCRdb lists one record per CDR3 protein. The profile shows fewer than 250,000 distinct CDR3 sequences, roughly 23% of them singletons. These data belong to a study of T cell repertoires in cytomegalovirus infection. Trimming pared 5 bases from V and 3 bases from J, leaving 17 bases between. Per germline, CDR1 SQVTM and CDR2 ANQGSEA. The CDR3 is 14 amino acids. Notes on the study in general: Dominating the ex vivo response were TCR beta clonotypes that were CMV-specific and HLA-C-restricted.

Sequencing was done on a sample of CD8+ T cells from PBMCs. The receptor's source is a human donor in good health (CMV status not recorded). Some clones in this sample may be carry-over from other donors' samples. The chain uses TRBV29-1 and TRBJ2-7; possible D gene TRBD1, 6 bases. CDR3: CSVLGAEVYYEQYF. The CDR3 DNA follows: TGCAGCGTTCTGGGGGCTGAGGTTTACTACGAGCAGTACTTC.